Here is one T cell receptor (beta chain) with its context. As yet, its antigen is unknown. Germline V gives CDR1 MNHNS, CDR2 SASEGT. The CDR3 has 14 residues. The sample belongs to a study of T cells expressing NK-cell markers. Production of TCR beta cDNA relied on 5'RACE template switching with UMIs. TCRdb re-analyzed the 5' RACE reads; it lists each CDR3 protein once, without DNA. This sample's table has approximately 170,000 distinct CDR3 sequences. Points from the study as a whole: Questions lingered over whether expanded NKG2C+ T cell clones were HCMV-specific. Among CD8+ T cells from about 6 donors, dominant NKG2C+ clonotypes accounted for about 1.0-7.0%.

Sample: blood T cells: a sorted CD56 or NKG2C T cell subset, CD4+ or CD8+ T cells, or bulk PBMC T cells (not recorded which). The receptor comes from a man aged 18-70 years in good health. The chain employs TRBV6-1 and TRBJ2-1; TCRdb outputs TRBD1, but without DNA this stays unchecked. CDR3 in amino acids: CASRERTVSPRKFF.